Shown below are 5 T cell receptor beta chains from a single sample sequenced in a study of blood T cells in healthy people across ages. For the second PCR, which ran for about 7 to 11 cycles, a sample-barcoded 5' primer and a J-beta primer mix were used. A single record per CDR3 protein comes from TCRdb applying MiXCR to the 5' RACE reads. The sample shows under 2 million distinct CDR3 sequences, roughly a third of them seen only once. Material for sequencing was blood. Every receptor here comes from a woman younger than 45 in good health.

This rearrangement joins TRBV4-1 to TRBJ1-2; no reliable D call. V gave up 0 bases and J gave up 2 bases, with 10 bases separating them. The V gene's germline CDR1 is MGHRA and CDR2 YSYEKL. The CDR3 has 15 amino acids. CDR3 amino acids: CASSQDQPRNYGYTF. CDR3 in DNA: TGCGCCAGCAGCCAAGATCAGCCCAGAAACTATGGCTACACCTTC.

This clonotype showed up just a few times. The chain carries TRBV6-1 and TRBJ1-5; D gene ambiguous. CDR1 is MNHNS, CDR2 SASEGT, per germline. The CDR3 extends over 13 amino acids. Trimming pared 3 bases from V and 7 bases from J, leaving 10 bases between. The CDR3 bases are TGTGCCAGCAGTGAGCAGACCCGACAGCCCCAGCATTTT. This gives the protein CASSEQTRQPQHF.

This clonotype was detected many times. The chain combines TRBV29-1 with TRBJ2-4, with TRBD1 matching 9 bases. The CDR3 spans 13 residues. CDR1 and CDR2 from the germline V gene are SQVTM and ANQGSEA. V was clipped by 7 bases and J by 7 bases; unmatched bases: 8. The CDR3 region is CSASGQGTNIQYF. The CDR3 DNA reads TGCAGCGCTTCGGGACAGGGTACGAACATTCAGTACTTC.

As for this clonotype: A clone one base away is much larger, so this may be a read error. The genes are TRBV27 and TRBJ2-7; 10 bases fit TRBD2. Germline trimming cut 6 bases from V and 2 bases from J; bases unmatched to any gene: 4. The CDR3 is 14 residues long. Germline V gene data show CDR1 as MNHEY and CDR2 as SMNVEV (reference sequence). The CDR3 protein is CASRFTSGAYEQYF. In nucleotides, the CDR3 is TGTGCCAGCAGGTTTACTAGCGGGGCCTACGAGCAGTACTTC.

As concerns this clonotype: This sequence is one base from a far larger clone and is likely a read error. J is TRBJ2-7 and V is TRBV6-2 or TRBV6-3; 9 bases map to TRBD2. The CDR3 loop spans 13 amino acids. CDR1 and CDR2 (germline): MNHEY, SVGEGT. In nucleotides, the CDR3 is TGTGCCAGCAGTTCGGGACTAGCCTACGTGCAGTACTTC. It is translated as CASSSGLAYVQYF.